The 5 T cell receptor beta chains below come from one sample, sequenced in a study of vaccination and CD4 T cells after COVID-19. With the Oncomine TCR Beta short-read assay, DNA from cultured CD4+ T cells was sequenced. TCRdb re-called the PCR reads with MiXCR, one entry per CDR3 protein. This sample has 15,000 to 20,000 distinct CDR3 sequences; roughly half occur once, and the top ten carry 16%. Antigens of these TCRs are unknown. Time point given: late sampling 161 to 241 days after vaccination in a few convalescent patients. The treatment: roughly 10-day PBMC culture with coronavirus spike peptide pools or control peptides (ViraFEST assay). Specimen: CD4+ T cells from blood, cultured in vitro, collected about 7 months after SARS-CoV-2 vaccination. The source is a human donor who had recovered from COVID-19.

This chain links TRBV20-1 with TRBJ1-1; 7 bases map to TRBD1. This CDR3 region has 13 residues. Losses at the gene ends were 6 bases for V and 1 base for J; bases not matched to a gene: 5. CDR1 and CDR2 from the germline V gene are DFQATT and SNEGSKA (reference sequence). In nucleotides, the CDR3 is TGCAGTGCCTGGGGACAGACGAACACTGAAGCTTTCTTT. Its translation: CSAWGQTNTEAFF.

The chain links TRBV20-1 to TRBJ2-7; 14 bases are shared with TRBD2. The CDR3 runs 19 residues. The germline V gene encodes CDR1 DFQATT and CDR2 SNEGSKA (reference sequence). V dropped 0 bases and J dropped 0; count of bases not matched to a gene: 10. CDR3 protein: CSARDGGLAGVRSSYEQYF. CDR3 DNA sequence: TGCAGTGCTAGAGATGGGGGACTAGCGGGGGTAAGGAGCTCCTACGAGCAGTACTTC.

For this clonotype: Since a much larger clone is just one base distant, this may be a read error. This chain links TRBV10-3 with TRBJ2-1; perhaps TRBD1 as D (6 bases). CDR1 and CDR2 from the germline V gene are ENHRY and SYGVKD. The CDR3 extends over 15 amino acids. The CDR3, as DNA: TGTGCCATCAGTAAGACTACAGGGATGAACAATGGGCAGTTCTTC. This encodes CAISKTTGMNNGQFF.

V is TRBV15 and J is TRBJ2-1; 11 bases are shared with TRBD2. With 0 bases clipped from V and 7 bases from J, the junction kept 5 bases outside the gene matches. The CDR3 length is 16 residues. Germline CDR1 reads LNHNV; CDR2 reads YYDKDF (reference sequence). CDR3 in DNA: TGTGCCACCAGCAGAGATAGCGGGAGGGCCAGAAATGAGCAGTTCTTC. This gives the protein CATSRDSGRARNEQFF.

This clonotype was observed a few times. V gene TRBV20-1 combines with J gene TRBJ2-3; no definite D call. The germline CDR1 and CDR2 sequences are DFQATT and SNEGSKA (reference sequence). The CDR3 runs to 15 residues. With 5 bases removed from V and 2 bases from J, the gap between germline ends came to 17 bases. CDR3 protein: CSAHGSAVLTDTQYF. The CDR3 coding sequence is TGCAGTGCTCACGGGTCTGCGGTCCTCACAGATACGCAGTATTTT.